This T cell receptor beta chain was sequenced in a study of blood T cell repertoires in COVID-19. The overall study: Acute and convalescent COVID-19 samples came from the United States, Italy and Spain. T cells, B-cell-depleted T cells, or PBMCs supplied cDNA or gDNA.

J lost 6 bases, V lost 5 bases, and 10 bases had no gene match. CDR1 and CDR2 from the germline V gene are LNHDA and SQIVND (reference sequence). The CDR3 is 18 residues long. This clone was observed a single time. Cohort assignment relied on participant-reported clinical history. Produced via immunoSEQ multiplex PCR; TCRdb's table is partial and in-frame only. The data hold approximately 270,000 clones, with about nine tenths observed a single time. This clonotype was sampled from a man in his forties or fifties who had recovered from COVID-19. Material: PBMCs or T cells enriched from blood (not recorded which). The rearrangement joins TRBV19 to TRBJ2-1; 16 positions match TRBD2. CDR3 bases: TGTGCCAGTAGTCCGGGACTAGCGGGAGGGCCTAGATCCAATGAGCAGTTCTTC. Translated: CASSPGLAGGPRSNEQFF.